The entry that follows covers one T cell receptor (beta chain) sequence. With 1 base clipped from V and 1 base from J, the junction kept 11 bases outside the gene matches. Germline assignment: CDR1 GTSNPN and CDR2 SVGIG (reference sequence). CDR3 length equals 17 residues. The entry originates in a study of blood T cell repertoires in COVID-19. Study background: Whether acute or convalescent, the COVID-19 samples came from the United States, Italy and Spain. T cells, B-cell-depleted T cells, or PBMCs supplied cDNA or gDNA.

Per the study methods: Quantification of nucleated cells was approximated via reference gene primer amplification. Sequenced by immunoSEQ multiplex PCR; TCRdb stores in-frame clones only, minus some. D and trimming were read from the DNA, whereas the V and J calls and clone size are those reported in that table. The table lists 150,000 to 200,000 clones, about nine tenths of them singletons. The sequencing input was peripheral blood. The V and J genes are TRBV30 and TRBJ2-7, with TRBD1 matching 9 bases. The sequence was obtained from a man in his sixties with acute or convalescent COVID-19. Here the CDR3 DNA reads TGTGCCTGGAGTGACCCGCCACGGACAGGGGTTTCCTACGAGCAGTACTTC. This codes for CAWSDPPRTGVSYEQYF.